A selection of T cell receptor beta chains follows, all from one sample in a study of regulatory T cells in long-lasting Graves disease. TCRdb re-analysed the multiplex PCR reads in MiXCR, keeping a single row per CDR3 protein. The sample has 400,000 to 500,000 distinct CDR3 sequences, about a sixth seen once. This same sample was also taken into another study, of T cells in Graves' hyperthyroidism and ophthalmopathy.

The specimen was peripheral blood mononuclear cells (PBMCs), collected at new diagnosis, from a patient treated with antithyroid drugs. These receptors all come from a woman aged 18-29 years with Graves disease. CDR3s include the opening cysteine and the closing phenylalanine or tryptophan. The D gene is left open where the match is weak. The size of a clone is reported for some rows only, either as once, few or many, or as a class for expanded clones.

d_call	v_call	j_call	clone_size	cdr3_aa	cdr3_nt
TRBD1	TRBV28	TRBJ1-1	many	CASSLWGQRNTEAFF	TGTGCCAGCAGTTTATGGGGACAGAGGAACACTGAAGCTTTCTTT
.	TRBV12-3/TRBV12-4	TRBJ2-7	many	CASSYRVPSYEQYF	TGTGCCAGCAGTTACAGGGTTCCTTCCTACGAGCAGTACTTC
.	TRBV28	TRBJ2-7	many	CASSSPRARRQYF	TGTGCCAGCAGTTCCCCCCGCGCGCGGCGGCAGTACTTC
TRBD1	TRBV19	TRBJ2-5	.	CASSITSGGAGETQYF	TGTGCCAGTAGTATAACCTCAGGGGGCGCGGGAGAGACCCAGTACTTC
.	TRBV2	TRBJ2-1	many	CASSEGGGREQFF	TGTGCCAGCAGTGAAGGGGGGGGGCGTGAGCAGTTCTTC
TRBD2	TRBV3-1	TRBJ2-3	.	CASSQDGGETDTQYF	TGTGCCAGCAGCCAAGATGGGGGGGAAACAGATACGCAGTATTTT
TRBD2	TRBV6-5	TRBJ2-7	.	CASSYSRLAGGEQYF	TGTGCCAGCAGTTACTCGCGGCTAGCGGGAGGCGAGCAGTACTTC
TRBD2	TRBV6-2/TRBV6-3	TRBJ2-1	many	CASSVISGPYNEQFF	TGTGCCAGCAGTGTTATTAGCGGGCCGTACAATGAGCAGTTCTTC
.	TRBV28	TRBJ1-2	many	CASSLPLRGYGYTF	TGTGCCAGCAGTCTTCCCCTCCGGGGATATGGCTACACCTTC
.	TRBV2	TRBJ2-1	many	CASSEAHQWGRKTYNEQFF	TGTGCCAGCAGTGAAGCCCACCAATGGGGTCGTAAGACCTACAATGAGCAGTTCTTC
.	TRBV19	TRBJ1-5	.	CASSPKMRPQHF	TGTGCCAGTAGTCCGAAGATGAGGCCCCAGCATTTT
.	TRBV19	TRBJ2-1	.	CASSIAAPNEQFF	TGTGCCAGTAGTATAGCCGCCCCGAATGAGCAGTTCTTC
.	TRBV9	TRBJ2-2	.	CASSVGGSGNTGELFF	TGTGCCAGCAGCGTAGGCGGGTCAGGGAACACCGGGGAGCTGTTTTTT
.	TRBV5-1	TRBJ1-3	few	CASSSNSDSGNTIYF	TGCGCCAGCAGCTCGAACAGCGATTCTGGAAACACCATATATTTT
.	TRBV6-1	TRBJ1-1	few	CASSEAPGSAEAFF	TGTGCCAGCAGTGAAGCTCCAGGTTCCGCTGAAGCTTTCTTT
.	TRBV28	TRBJ2-7	many	CASSLREYEQYF	TGTGCCAGCAGTCTGAGGGAATACGAGCAGTACTTC
TRBD2	TRBV7-2	TRBJ2-3	.	CASSPGTSGLTDTQYF	TGTGCCAGCAGCCCCGGGACTAGCGGGCTCACAGATACGCAGTATTTT
.	TRBV29-1	TRBJ1-3	few	CSAQAQSGNTIYF	TGCAGCGCCCAAGCTCAGTCTGGAAACACCATATATTTT
.	TRBV20-1	TRBJ2-3	few	CSAPWRLSTDTQYF	TGCAGTGCTCCCTGGAGACTATCCACAGATACGCAGTATTTT
TRBD2	TRBV7-9	TRBJ2-1	.	CASSPLLAGGGEQFF	TGTGCCAGCAGCCCCCTTCTAGCGGGAGGGGGTGAGCAGTTCTTC
.	TRBV28	TRBJ1-1	.	CASSYTWRGEAFF	TGTGCCAGCAGTTATACCTGGCGTGGCGAAGCTTTCTTT
TRBD1	TRBV29-1	TRBJ2-7	many	CSVYYRTGLGYEQYF	TGCAGCGTCTATTATCGGACAGGCCTCGGCTACGAGCAGTACTTC
TRBD1	TRBV20-1	TRBJ1-1	many	CSVGQEGSEAFF	TGCAGTGTGGGACAGGAGGGCTCTGAAGCTTTCTTT
TRBD2	TRBV18	TRBJ2-1	.	CASSPGLRMSGEQFF	TGTGCCAGCTCACCGGGACTACGAATGTCCGGTGAGCAGTTCTTC
.	TRBV7-9	TRBJ2-5	few	CASSLGYGGGEETQYF	TGTGCCAGCAGCTTAGGTTACGGCGGAGGAGAAGAGACCCAGTACTTC
.	TRBV5-1	TRBJ1-1	.	CASRSRGGNTEAFF	TGCGCCAGCAGAAGCCGAGGCGGGAACACTGAAGCTTTCTTT
.	TRBV28	TRBJ2-3	few	CASSLMSSSTDTQYF	TGTGCCAGCAGTTTAATGTCCAGTAGCACAGATACGCAGTATTTT
TRBD2	TRBV19	TRBJ2-1	.	CASNILAGGMGEQFF	TGTGCCAGTAACATCCTAGCGGGGGGGATGGGGGAGCAGTTCTTC
.	TRBV4-1	TRBJ1-5	.	CASSQGPGVSFNQPQHF	TGCGCCAGCAGCCAAGGGCCAGGGGTGTCGTTCAATCAGCCCCAGCATTTT
.	TRBV20-1	TRBJ2-5	many	CSAREPGPKETQYF	TGCAGTGCTCGTGAACCGGGACCTAAAGAGACCCAGTACTTC
.	TRBV28	TRBJ2-3	many	CASSLYLTDTQYF	TGTGCCAGCAGTTTATATCTCACAGATACGCAGTATTTT
TRBD2	TRBV20-1	TRBJ2-3	many	CSLAGGTDTQYF	TGCAGTCTAGCGGGTGGCACAGATACGCAGTATTTT
.	TRBV28	TRBJ1-3	many	CASSLGGAGGNTIYF	TGTGCCAGCAGTTTAGGAGGGGCTGGAGGAAACACCATATATTTT
.	TRBV2	TRBJ2-1	once	CASSDWLGETPEQFF	TGTGCCAGCAGTGATTGGTTGGGGGAAACGCCTGAGCAGTTCTTC
TRBD1	TRBV2	TRBJ2-7	many	CASRVDRGPDEQYF	TGTGCCAGCAGGGTAGACAGGGGCCCGGACGAGCAGTACTTC
.	TRBV7-2	TRBJ2-7	many	CASSFQAGGEQYF	TGTGCCAGCAGCTTCCAGGCGGGCGGCGAGCAGTACTTC